This T cell receptor beta chain was recovered during a study of blood T cells in healthy people across ages. The CDR3 runs to 20 residues. It was with a sample-barcoded 5' primer and a J-beta primer mix that a second PCR of roughly 6 to 12 cycles was run. TCRdb processed the 5' RACE reads anew with MiXCR; each CDR3 protein has one entry. In the table there are about 630,000 distinct CDR3 sequences, under 25% of which are singletons. The chain has TRBV21-1 and TRBJ2-4; TRBD2 is the table's D call and was not checked against the DNA. TRBV21-1 is a pseudogene locus. Source material: blood. The receptor was isolated from a man aged 65 to 85 in good health. CDR3 DNA: TGTGCCAGCAGCAAAGCGCGGGCTAGCGGGAGCCAGCTGGCCAAAAACATTCAGTACTTC. Translation: CASSKARASGSQLAKNIQYF.